Below are 18 T cell receptor beta chains sequenced from a single sample in a study of vaccination and CD4 T cells after COVID-19. Their antigen targets remain unknown. Sequencing of cultured CD4+ T cell DNA used the Oncomine TCR Beta short-read assay. Via MiXCR, TCRdb re-called the PCR reads, giving one row per CDR3 protein. The sample carries about 15,000 distinct CDR3 sequences, roughly 52% recorded once. As for treatment: approximately nine-day PBMC culture with coronavirus spike peptide pools or control peptides (ViraFEST assay). Sequencing was performed on CD4+ T cells from blood, cultured in vitro. These TCRs come from a human donor who had recovered from COVID-19.

This clonotype occurred a few times. The chain carries TRBV20-1 and TRBJ1-2; the match to TRBD1 covers 7 bases. Germline V lookup: CDR1 DFQATT, CDR2 SNEGSKA (reference sequence). The CDR3 runs to 14 residues. V lost 3 bases to trimming and J lost 6 bases; unmatched junction nucleotides: 10. CDR3 sequence: CSASEGRGLNGYTF. In DNA form, the CDR3 reads TGCAGTGCTAGTGAGGGTAGGGGGCTAAATGGCTACACCTTC.

The rearrangement uses TRBV24-1 and TRBJ2-3, with D unresolved. CDR1 and CDR2 (germline): KGHDR, SFDVKD. Trimming removed 6 bases at V and 0 bases at J, with 3 bases between. This CDR3 is 12 amino acids long. The CDR3 DNA follows: TGTGCCACCAGTTCGAGCACAGATACGCAGTATTTT. Its translation is CATSSSTDTQYF.

This clonotype was found once. The rearrangement joins TRBV10-3 to TRBJ2-7; maybe TRBD2 (6 bases). This CDR3 spans 14 amino acids. Germline CDR1 is ENHRY and CDR2 is SYGVKD. V lost 7 bases to trimming and J lost 3 bases, with 16 bases between them. This CDR3 reads CAINTGGNFYEQYF. The CDR3 nucleotides are TGTGCCATCAATACCGGGGGAAACTTCTACGAGCAGTACTTC.

This clonotype was counted a few times. The J gene is TRBJ1-2, the V gene TRBV20-1, with 7 bases matching TRBD1. V shed 1 base, J shed 4 bases, and the junction held 9 bases outside the gene matches. Germline loops: CDR1 DFQATT, CDR2 SNEGSKA (reference sequence). This CDR3 spans 15 amino acids. The CDR3 sequence: CSARVRQGGSYGYTF. CDR3 DNA: TGCAGTGCTAGAGTTCGACAGGGCGGGAGCTATGGCTACACCTTC.

The chain combines TRBV7-6 with TRBJ1-1, with D tentatively TRBD1 (6 bases). CDR1 and CDR2 from the germline V gene are SGHVS and FNYEAQ. The V end was cut by 4 bases, the J end by 4 bases, with 16 bases between. This CDR3 is built from 15 residues. The DNA of the CDR3 is TGTGCCAGCAGCTCGAGACAATCAGGGGCCACTGAAGCTTTCTTT. Its protein product is CASSSRQSGATEAFF. Supplemented by reference TRBV7-6 and TRBJ1-1, the full variable domain reads GAGVSQSPRYKVTKRGQDVALRCDPISGHVSLYWYRQALGQGPEFLTYFNYEAQQDKSGLPNDRFSAERPEGSISTLTIQRTEQRDSAMYRCASSSRQSGATEAFFGQGTRLTVV.

This clonotype was seen a few times. This chain links TRBV6-1 with TRBJ1-5; possibly TRBD1 for D (6 bases). This CDR3 region has 14 residues. CDR1 and CDR2 from the germline V gene are MNHNS and SASEGT. Trimming took 8 bases from V and 7 from J, leaving 18 bases between them. The CDR3 loop is CASQENRASQPQHF. The CDR3 coding sequence is TGTGCCAGCCAAGAGAACAGGGCTTCGCAGCCCCAGCATTTT.

This chain uses TRBV11-2 with TRBJ1-2; D not certain. Deletions cut 5 bases from V and 7 bases from J, with 11 bases between. The germline V gene has CDR1 SGHAT and CDR2 FQNNGV. There are 12 residues in the CDR3. CDR3 bases: TGTGCCAGCAGCCGAGAGGCCACTGGCTACACCTTC. This translates into CASSREATGYTF. Based on the CDR3 plus reference TRBV11-2 and TRBJ1-2, the full variable domain is EAGVAQSPRYKIIEKRQSVAFWCNPISGHATLYWYQQILGQGPKLLIQFQNNGVVDDSQLPKDRFSAERLKGVDSTLKIQPAKLEDSAVYLCASSREATGYTFGSGTRLTVV.

This clonotype was seen only a few times. The rearrangement joins TRBV6-1 to TRBJ1-1; TRBD1 might be the D (5 bases). The CDR3 length is 15 residues. Germline V gene sequence: CDR1 MNHNS, CDR2 SASEGT. The V gene lost 6 bases and the J gene lost 1 base, with 15 bases spanning the gap. In DNA, the CDR3 is TGTGCCAGCAGACCGGGACTAACTAAGAACACTGAAGCTTTCTTT. This gives the protein CASRPGLTKNTEAFF.

V and J are TRBV10-2 and TRBJ2-3; D is uncertain. This CDR3 region has 15 residues. The V end lost 2 bases, the J end lost 0 bases, and 9 bases lay between the germline ends. Germline lookup yields CDR1 WSHSY and CDR2 SAAADI. CDR3 nucleotides: TGCGCCAGCAGTGAGGAACTACTTAGCACAGATACGCAGTATTTT. This sequence encodes CASSEELLSTDTQYF.

The chain has TRBV5-4 and TRBJ2-1; 10 nucleotides agree with TRBD2. The germline gives CDR1 SGHNT, CDR2 YYREEE (reference sequence). CDR3 length equals 17 residues. V dropped 4 bases and J dropped 5; count of bases not matched to a gene: 12. The CDR3 sequence is CASSMGWASGSNNEQFF. The CDR3, as DNA: TGTGCCAGCAGCATGGGGTGGGCTAGCGGGAGCAACAATGAGCAGTTCTTC.

CDR3 sequence: CASSYWGQGGYEQYF. CDR3 DNA: TGTGCCAGCAGTTACTGGGGACAGGGAGGCTACGAGCAGTACTTC. The V gene is TRBV6-5, the J gene TRBJ2-7; 9 positions match TRBD1. CDR1 and CDR2 from the germline V gene are MNHEY and SVGAGI. The CDR3 loop spans 15 amino acids. The ends lost 1 base at V and 3 bases at J; junction bases unmatched: 4.

The chain's CDR3 is CSVSGTGPGQPQHF. Written as DNA, the CDR3 is TGCAGCGTCTCCGGGACAGGGCCAGGACAGCCCCAGCATTTT. V is TRBV29-1 and J is TRBJ1-5; 9 bases are a match to TRBD1. The V segment lost 6 bases and the J segment 7 bases; nucleotides outside the gene matches: 10. The CDR3 has 14 residues. Germline assignment: CDR1 SQVTM and CDR2 ANQGSEA.

J is TRBJ1-1 and V is TRBV7-9, with a tentative D call TRBD1 (6 bases). There are 15 residues in the CDR3. V was shortened by 5 bases and J by 1 base, with 14 bases between the two germline ends. Germline CDR1 is SEHNR and CDR2 is FQNEAQ (reference sequence). The CDR3 DNA reads TGTGCCAGCAGCGGTACTGGGGGCGGGAACACTGAAGCTTTCTTT. Its protein product is CASSGTGGGNTEAFF.

A single count supports this clonotype. The V call is TRBV10-3, the J call TRBJ2-3; 8 bases are shared with TRBD1. This CDR3 spans 17 amino acids. Germline CDR1 is ENHRY and CDR2 is SYGVKD. V was pared by 5 bases and J by 0 bases, with 10 bases of the junction left unmatched. CDR3 in DNA: TGTGCCATCAGTACTACCGGGACAGGACCTAGCACAGATACGCAGTATTTT. Amino acid sequence: CAISTTGTGPSTDTQYF.

The chain is built from TRBV19 and TRBJ2-1; 9 bases map to TRBD1. The CDR3 length is 16 residues. Trimming removed 3 bases from V and 6 bases from J; junction bases left unmatched: 9. Germline V CDR1 and CDR2: LNHDA, SQIVND (reference sequence). In nucleotides, the CDR3 is TGTGCCAGTAGTATCCTAGGGGACAGGGCCCGCAATGAGCAGTTCTTC. This encodes CASSILGDRARNEQFF.

The CDR3 sequence: CSNVPGSYEQYF. DNA for the CDR3: TGCAGTAACGTCCCGGGTTCCTACGAGCAGTACTTC. This chain joins TRBV20-1 and TRBJ2-7; D gene ambiguous. The CDR3 extends over 12 amino acids. Trimming shortened V by 8 bases and J by 1 base, and 12 bases separated the two germline ends. Germline V lookup: CDR1 DFQATT, CDR2 SNEGSKA (reference sequence).

This rearrangement joins TRBV20-1 to TRBJ1-4; D perhaps matches TRBD1 (6 bases). The CDR3 sequence is 15 residues long. Germline lookup yields CDR1 DFQATT and CDR2 SNEGSKA (reference sequence). The V and J ends lost 3 bases and 8 bases respectively, with 19 bases between them. This chain's CDR3 is CSASTGSGVSEKLFF. In nucleotides, the CDR3 is TGCAGTGCTAGCACAGGGTCGGGGGTGTCCGAAAAACTGTTTTTT.

This clonotype was seen more than once but under ten times. V gene TRBV7-9 combines with J gene TRBJ1-1, with D possibly being TRBD1 (6 bases). V was pared by 1 base and J by 7 bases, with 16 bases between. Germline V CDR1 and CDR2: SEHNR, FQNEAQ (reference sequence). The CDR3 extends over 15 amino acids. The CDR3 loop reads CASSLEGQPPFEAFF. CDR3 coding DNA: TGTGCCAGCAGCTTAGAGGGACAACCTCCCTTTGAAGCTTTCTTT. The full variable domain, its missing parts supplied by reference TRBV7-9 and TRBJ1-1, is DTGVSQNPRHKITKRGQNVTFRCDPISEHNRLYWYRQTLGQGPEFLTYFQNEAQLEKSRLLSDRFSAERPKGSFSTLEIQRTEQGDSAMYLCASSLEGQPPFEAFFGQGTRLTVV.